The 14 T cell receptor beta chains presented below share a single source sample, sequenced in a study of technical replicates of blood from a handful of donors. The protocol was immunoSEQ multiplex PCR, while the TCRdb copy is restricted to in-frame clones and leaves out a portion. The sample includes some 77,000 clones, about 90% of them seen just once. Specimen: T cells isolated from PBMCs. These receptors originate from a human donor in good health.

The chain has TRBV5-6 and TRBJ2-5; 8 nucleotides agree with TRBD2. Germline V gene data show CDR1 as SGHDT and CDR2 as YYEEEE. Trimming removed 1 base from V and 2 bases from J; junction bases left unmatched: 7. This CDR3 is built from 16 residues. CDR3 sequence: CASSLTGTRGQETQYF. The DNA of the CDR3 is TGTGCCAGCAGCTTGACCGGGACTAGGGGACAAGAGACCCAGTACTTC.

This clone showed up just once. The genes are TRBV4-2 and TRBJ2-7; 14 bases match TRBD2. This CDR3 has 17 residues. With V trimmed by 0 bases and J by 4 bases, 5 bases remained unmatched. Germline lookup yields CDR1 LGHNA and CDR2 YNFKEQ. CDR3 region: CASSQEGTSGRSYEQYF. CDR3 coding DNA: TGTGCCAGCAGCCAAGAGGGGACTAGCGGGAGATCTTACGAGCAGTACTTC.

DNA of the CDR3: TGTGCCAGCAGCCAAGTAAACGGACTCTACGAGCAGTACTTC. Its protein is CASSQVNGLYEQYF. The chain employs TRBV14 and TRBJ2-7; D is possibly TRBD2 (5 bases). There are 14 residues in the CDR3. Germline V CDR1 and CDR2: SGHDN, FVKESK. V was clipped by 1 base and J by 3 bases, with 10 bases between them.

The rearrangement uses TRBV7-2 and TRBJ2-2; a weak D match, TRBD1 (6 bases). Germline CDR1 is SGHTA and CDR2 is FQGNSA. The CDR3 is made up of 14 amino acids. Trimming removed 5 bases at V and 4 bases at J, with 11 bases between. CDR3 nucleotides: TGTGCCAGCAGCCTCGACAGGTTCACCGGGGAGCTGTTTTTT. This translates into CASSLDRFTGELFF.

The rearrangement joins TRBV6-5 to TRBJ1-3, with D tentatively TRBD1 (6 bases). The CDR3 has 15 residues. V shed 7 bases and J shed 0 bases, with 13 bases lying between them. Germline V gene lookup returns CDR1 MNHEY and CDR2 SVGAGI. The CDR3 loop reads CASTRTVRSGNTIYF. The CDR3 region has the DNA TGTGCCAGCACCCGGACAGTCCGCTCTGGAAACACCATATATTTT.

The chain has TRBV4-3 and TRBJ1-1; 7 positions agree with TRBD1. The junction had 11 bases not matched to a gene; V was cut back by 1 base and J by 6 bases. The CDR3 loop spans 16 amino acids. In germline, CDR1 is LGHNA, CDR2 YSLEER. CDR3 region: CASSQGGGQVTAEAFF. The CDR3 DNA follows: TGCGCCAGCAGCCAAGGTGGCGGACAGGTGACGGCTGAAGCTTTCTTT.

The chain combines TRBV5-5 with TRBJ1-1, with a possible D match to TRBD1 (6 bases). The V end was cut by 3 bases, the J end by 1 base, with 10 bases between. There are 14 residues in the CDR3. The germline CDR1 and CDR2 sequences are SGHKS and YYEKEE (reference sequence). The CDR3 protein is CASSSRGQNTEAFF. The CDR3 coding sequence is TGTGCCAGCAGCTCTAGGGGACAGAACACTGAAGCTTTCTTT. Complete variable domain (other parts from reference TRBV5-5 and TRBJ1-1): DAGVTQSPTHLIKTRGQQVTLRCSPISGHKSVSWYQQVLGQGPQFIFQYYEKEERGRGNFPDRFSARQFPNYSSELNVNALLLGDSALYLCASSSRGQNTEAFFGQGTRLTVV.

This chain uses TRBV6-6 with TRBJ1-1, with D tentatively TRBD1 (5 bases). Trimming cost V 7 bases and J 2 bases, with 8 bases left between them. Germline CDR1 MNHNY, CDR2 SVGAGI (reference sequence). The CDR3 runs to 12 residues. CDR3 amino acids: CASKWTNTEAFF. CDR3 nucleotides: TGTGCCAGCAAATGGACAAACACTGAAGCTTTCTTT.

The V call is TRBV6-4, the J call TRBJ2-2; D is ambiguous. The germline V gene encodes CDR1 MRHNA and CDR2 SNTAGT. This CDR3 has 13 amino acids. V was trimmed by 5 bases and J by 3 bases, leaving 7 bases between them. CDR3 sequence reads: CASSPEYTGELFF. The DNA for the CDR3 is TGTGCCAGCAGTCCTGAGTACACCGGGGAGCTGTTTTTT.

Written as DNA, the CDR3 is TGTGCCAGCAGCTACCTCCCGGGACAGTATAACTATGGCTACACCTTC. As protein: CASSYLPGQYNYGYTF. The chain uses TRBV5-8 and TRBJ1-2; 7 bases match TRBD1. With V trimmed by 3 bases and J by 1 base, 9 bases remained unmatched. The CDR3 is made up of 16 amino acids. Per germline, CDR1 SGHTS and CDR2 YDEGEE.

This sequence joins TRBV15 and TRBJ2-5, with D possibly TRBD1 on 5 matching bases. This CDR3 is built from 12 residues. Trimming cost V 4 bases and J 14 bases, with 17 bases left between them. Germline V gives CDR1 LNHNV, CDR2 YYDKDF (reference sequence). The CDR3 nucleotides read TGTGCCACCAGCACTCCTGCAGGGCTAGGTTACTTC. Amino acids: CATSTPAGLGYF. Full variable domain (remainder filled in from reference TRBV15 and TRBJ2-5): DAMVIQNPRYQVTQFGKPVTLSCSQTLNHNVMYWYQQKSSQAPKLLFHYYDKDFNNEADTPDNFQSRRPNTSFCFLDIRSPGLGDTAMYLCATSTPAGLGYFGPGTRLLVL.

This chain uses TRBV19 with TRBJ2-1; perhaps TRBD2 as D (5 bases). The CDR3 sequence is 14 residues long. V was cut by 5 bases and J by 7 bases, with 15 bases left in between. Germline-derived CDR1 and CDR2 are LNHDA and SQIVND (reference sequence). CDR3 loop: CASSAVGGPNEQFF. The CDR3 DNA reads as TGTGCCAGTAGTGCCGTGGGCGGGCCAAATGAGCAGTTCTTC.

This CDR3 is CASSFGGEGLYGYTF. Written as DNA, the CDR3 is TGTGCCAGCAGTTTCGGGGGTGAGGGGTTGTATGGCTACACCTTC. This chain links TRBV27 with TRBJ1-2, with D perhaps matching TRBD1 (5 bases). The CDR3 covers 15 residues. Germline V gives CDR1 MNHEY, CDR2 SMNVEV (reference sequence). With 3 bases removed from V and 5 bases from J, the gap between germline ends came to 16 bases.

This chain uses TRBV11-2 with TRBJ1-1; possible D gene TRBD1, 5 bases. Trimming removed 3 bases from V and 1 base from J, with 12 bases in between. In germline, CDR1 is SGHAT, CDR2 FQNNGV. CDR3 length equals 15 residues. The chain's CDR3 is CASSFRVLRNTEAFF. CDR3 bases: TGTGCCAGCAGCTTCAGGGTGCTTCGGAACACTGAAGCTTTCTTT.